One sample yielded the 20 T cell receptor beta chains listed below, sequenced in a study of blood T cell repertoires in COVID-19. Here immunoSEQ multiplex PCR was the method, and the copy in TCRdb shows in-frame clones only, minus some. The sample has around 56,000 clones, 75% to 95% seen once. The sequencing sample was made of peripheral blood. The receptors were gathered from a man at least 80 years old with acute or convalescent COVID-19.

This chain connects TRBV5-1 to TRBJ1-1; TRBD1 aligns across 7 bases. V lost 4 bases, J lost 4 bases, and 10 bases stayed unmatched. There are 15 residues in the CDR3. In germline, CDR1 is SGHRS, CDR2 YFSETQ. The chain's CDR3 is CASSPTTGVGTEAFF. The CDR3 DNA sequence: TGCGCCAGCAGCCCCACCACAGGGGTCGGCACTGAAGCTTTCTTT.

The chain is built from TRBV5-1 and TRBJ1-4; D not resolved. V was shortened by 0 bases and J by 0 bases, with 9 bases between the two germline ends. The CDR3 length is 16 residues. Germline V gene data show CDR1 as SGHRS and CDR2 as YFSETQ. CDR3 residues: CASSLEEYATNEKLFF. Here the CDR3 DNA reads TGCGCCAGCAGCTTGGAGGAGTACGCAACTAATGAAAAACTGTTTTTT.

The genes are TRBV5-1 and TRBJ1-1; D gene unclear. The CDR3 runs 13 residues. Between the trimmed V and J ends, which lost 0 bases and 0 bases, there was a span of 3 bases. The germline gives CDR1 SGHRS, CDR2 YFSETQ. CDR3 DNA: TGCGCCAGCAGCTTGGGTATGAACACTGAAGCTTTCTTT. Its protein product is CASSLGMNTEAFF.

The V call is TRBV13, the J call TRBJ2-7; 7 bases fit TRBD1. CDR1 PRHDT and CDR2 FYEKMQ come from the germline V gene (reference sequence). This CDR3 is built from 15 residues. V shed 2 bases, J shed 4 bases, and the junction held 8 bases outside the gene matches. CDR3 sequence: CASSLSGTDIYEQYF. CDR3 bases: TGTGCCAGCAGCTTATCCGGGACAGACATTTACGAGCAGTACTTC.

The CDR3 coding sequence is TGCGCCAGCAGAGGAGGGGGCAGGGGAGCCTCTGGGGCCAACGTCCTGACTTTC. Translated, it gives CASRGGGRGASGANVLTF. The chain joins TRBV5-1 to TRBJ2-6, with a possible D match to TRBD1 (7 bases). Germline V gives CDR1 SGHRS, CDR2 YFSETQ. Between the trimmed V and J ends, which lost 5 bases and 0 bases, there was a span of 18 bases. The CDR3 is 18 residues long.

The chain recombines TRBV7-2 with TRBJ1-4; 8 nucleotides match TRBD1. V shed 6 bases and J 3 bases; nucleotides not matched to a gene: 6. This CDR3 region has 15 residues. From germline, CDR1 is SGHTA and CDR2 FQGNSA. The CDR3 loop is CASSLQGGPNEKLFF. CDR3 DNA: TGTGCCAGCAGTTTACAGGGGGGACCTAATGAAAAACTGTTTTTT. The whole variable domain, remainder taken from reference TRBV7-2 and TRBJ1-4, is GAGVSQSPSNKVTEKGKDVELRCDPISGHTALYWYRQSLGQGLEFLIYFQGNSAPDKSGLPSDRFSAERTGGSVSTLTIQRTQQEDSAVYLCASSLQGGPNEKLFFGSGTQLSVL.

The chain uses TRBV5-5 and TRBJ1-1, with a possible D match to TRBD1 (6 bases). V gave up 3 bases and J gave up 4 bases, with 10 bases separating them. This CDR3 comprises 13 residues. The germline gives CDR1 SGHKS, CDR2 YYEKEE (reference sequence). The CDR3 is CASSSQGFTEAFF. The CDR3 DNA sequence: TGTGCCAGCAGCTCCCAGGGGTTCACTGAAGCTTTCTTT.

The V and J genes are TRBV28 and TRBJ2-1, with 10 nucleotides matching TRBD2. Germline V gives CDR1 MDHEN, CDR2 SYDVKM. The CDR3 has 15 residues. V lost 1 base to trimming and J lost 8 bases; unmatched junction nucleotides: 5. This chain's CDR3 is CASSLSGSGGHEQFF. The CDR3, as DNA: TGTGCCAGCAGTTTATCGGGTAGCGGGGGGCATGAGCAGTTCTTC.

The rearrangement uses TRBV11-1 and TRBJ1-1, with D hard to call. The V and J ends lost 1 base and 4 bases respectively, with 13 bases between them. The CDR3 spans 15 residues. Germline CDR1 reads SGHAT; CDR2 reads FQDESV (reference sequence). CDR3 nucleotide sequence: TGTGCCAGCAGCTTAGGTTTCGGGGTCGGCACTGAAGCTTTCTTT. Its protein product is CASSLGFGVGTEAFF.

The V and J genes are TRBV11-3 and TRBJ1-1; D gene uncertain. V gave up 3 bases and J gave up 2 bases, with 7 bases separating them. Germline values: CDR1 SGHNT, CDR2 YENEEA. This CDR3 comprises 13 residues. The CDR3 sequence is CASSLERNTEAFF. In DNA form, the CDR3 reads TGTGCCAGCAGCTTGGAGAGAAACACTGAAGCTTTCTTT.

The chain has TRBV7-9 and TRBJ2-7; D not resolved. The germline CDR1 and CDR2 sequences are SEHNR and FQNEAQ (reference sequence). The V end was cut by 1 base, the J end by 3 bases, with 7 bases between. This CDR3 has 13 amino acids. The CDR3 coding sequence is TGTGCCAGCAGCTTAGGGCAGAACTACGAGCAGTACTTC. This translates into CASSLGQNYEQYF.

This sequence joins TRBV6-6 and TRBJ2-5; the D is unclear. The length of the CDR3 is 14 residues. V was cut by 5 bases and J by 3 bases, with 13 bases left in between. Germline assignment: CDR1 MNHNY and CDR2 SVGAGI (reference sequence). CDR3 protein: CASSRRGLEETQYF. CDR3 nucleotide sequence: TGTGCCAGCAGTCGGCGCGGCTTAGAAGAGACCCAGTACTTC.

The chain uses TRBV10-3 and TRBJ2-7, with TRBD1 as a possible D gene (6 bases). Germline V gene sequence: CDR1 ENHRY, CDR2 SYGVKD. The V end lost 6 bases, the J end lost 0 bases, and 15 bases lay between the germline ends. CDR3 length equals 15 residues. This CDR3 reads CAIRSGQTSSYEQYF. The CDR3 DNA follows: TGTGCCATCAGGTCGGGACAAACGAGCTCCTACGAGCAGTACTTC.

V and J are TRBV6-5 and TRBJ2-5, with 10 positions matching TRBD2. The J segment lost 4 bases and the V segment lost 6 bases, leaving 5 bases of the junction unmatched. From germline, CDR1 is MNHEY and CDR2 SVGAGI. The CDR3 has 14 amino acids. The CDR3 protein is CASRSGGAGETQYF. Here the CDR3 DNA reads TGTGCCAGCAGAAGCGGGGGGGCGGGAGAGACCCAGTACTTC.

The chain couples TRBV19 to TRBJ1-5; a weak D match, TRBD1 (6 bases). CDR3 length equals 14 residues. Germline V gene sequence: CDR1 LNHDA, CDR2 SQIVND (reference sequence). Trimming stripped 3 bases from V and 2 bases from J, with 8 bases between. The CDR3 loop is CASSMSGGNQPQHF. CDR3 nucleotide sequence: TGTGCCAGTAGTATGTCAGGGGGCAATCAGCCCCAGCATTTT. Variable domain in full (rest from reference TRBV19 and TRBJ1-5): DGGITQSPKYLFRKEGQNVTLSCEQNLNHDAMYWYRQDPGQGLRLIYYSQIVNDFQKGDIAEGYSVSREKKESFPLTVTSAQKNPTAFYLCASSMSGGNQPQHFGDGTRLSIL.

This clone was seen a handful of times. This chain uses TRBV4-2 with TRBJ1-6; 7 bases agree with TRBD1. Trimming took 3 bases from V and 11 from J; bases not matched to a gene: 10. The CDR3 is made up of 15 amino acids. Germline assignment: CDR1 LGHNA and CDR2 YNFKEQ. The CDR3 region has the DNA TGTGCCAGCAGCCAGAGTGACAGGGAAGGGGCACCCCTCCACTTT. The encoded protein is CASSQSDREGAPLHF.

The chain joins TRBV6-6 to TRBJ1-1; no clear D. Germline values: CDR1 MNHNY, CDR2 SVGAGI (reference sequence). Trimming took off 8 bases at V and 5 bases at J, with 9 bases between the two ends. This CDR3 is 11 amino acids long. CDR3 DNA sequence: TGTGCCAGCTCCCCCGGGACTGAAGCTTTCTTT. This translates into CASSPGTEAFF.

The rearrangement joins TRBV7-6 to TRBJ1-4, with TRBD1 matching 7 bases. V gave up 5 bases and J gave up 4 bases; unmatched junction bases: 7. CDR3 length equals 15 residues. Germline lookup yields CDR1 SGHVS and CDR2 FNYEAQ. As DNA, the CDR3 is TGTGCCAGCAGCCCACTGGGACAGCTTAATGAAAAACTGTTTTTT. Translation: CASSPLGQLNEKLFF.

The CDR3 region is CASSPRQGSSPLHF. DNA for the CDR3: TGTGCCAGCAGTCCCCGACAGGGAAGTTCACCCCTCCACTTT. This chain connects TRBV6-6 to TRBJ1-6; 7 bases fit TRBD1. The CDR3 runs 14 residues. J lost 9 bases, V lost 5 bases, and 7 bases had no gene match. Germline CDR1 and CDR2: MNHNY and SVGAGI (reference sequence).

This clone was seen a few times. In DNA, the CDR3 is TGTGCCTGGAGTGTACTAGGAGGGGCGGATCAGCCCCAGCATTTT. This codes for CAWSVLGGADQPQHF. The J gene is TRBJ1-5, the V gene TRBV30, with D possibly TRBD1 on 5 matching bases. The ends were cut back, 0 bases at V and 5 bases at J, with 14 bases in the middle. The CDR3 runs to 15 residues. Germline lookup yields CDR1 GTSNPN and CDR2 SVGIG (reference sequence).